The T cell receptor beta chain under discussion was sequenced for a study of T cell clonotyping in hematopoietic cell transplantation. Study observations and caveats: Broader posttransplant TCR repertoire diversity was predicted by graft donor and pretransplant recipient Inverse Simpson Index values.

Of note for this clone: Its antigen remains unknown.

The V segment lost 5 bases and the J segment 12 bases; nucleotides outside the gene matches: 12. Germline V CDR1 and CDR2: PRHDT, FYEKMQ (reference sequence). There are 16 residues in the CDR3. Sequencing was performed with immunoSEQ multiplex PCR; in TCRdb, only in-frame clones are kept and a portion is missing. The sample yields about 1,600 clones, around 80% seen once. The clonotype was recovered from a male patient in his thirties who had an allogeneic stem cell transplant, so T cells may come from the graft donor. Some clones in this sample may be carry-over from other donors' samples. Material: PBMCs, obtained 30 days after allogeneic stem cell transplant. V gene TRBV13 combines with J gene TRBJ2-1, with 14 bases aligning to TRBD2. CDR3 nucleotide sequence: TGTGCCAGCAGCCCGGACGCCGGGACTAGCGGGAGCGGGCAGTTCTTC. This encodes CASSPDAGTSGSGQFF.